A selection of T cell receptor beta chains follows, all from one sample in a study of blood T cell repertoires in COVID-19. Here immunoSEQ multiplex PCR was the method, and the copy in TCRdb shows in-frame clones only, minus some. The sample shows more than 450,000 clones, around 90% of them seen only once. The sequenced sample consisted of PBMCs or T cells enriched from blood (not recorded which). Receptor source: a young woman who had recovered from COVID-19. Each CDR3 is given with its conserved first and last residue. A D gene is named only where the DNA matches it firmly. Rows give clone size only sometimes, using once, few, many, or a class for an expanded clone.

TRBD1	TRBJ1-2	TRBV7-9	-	CASSDRDREVLGYTF	TGTGCCAGCAGCGACCGGGACAGGGAAGTGTTGGGCTACACCTTC
-	TRBJ2-7	TRBV2	-	CASSLSYEQYF	TGTGCCAGCAGCCTTAGTTACGAGCAGTACTTC
-	TRBJ1-1	TRBV5-6	-	CASSLLPNTEAFF	TGTGCCAGCAGCCTATTACCGAACACTGAAGCTTTCTTT
TRBD2	TRBJ2-5	TRBV30	-	CAWSAPLPGAGGWGETQYF	TGTGCCTGGAGTGCCCCCTTACCCGGAGCGGGGGGTTGGGGGGAGACCCAGTACTTC
-	TRBJ1-4	TRBV3-1/TRBV3-2	-	CASSQYRVDEKLFF	TGTGCCAGCAGCCAATACAGGGTGGACGAAAAACTGTTTTTT
-	TRBJ1-4	TRBV2	-	CASTSRGGYNEKLFF	TGTGCCAGCACCTCGCGCGGGGGCTATAATGAAAAACTGTTTTTT
TRBD1	TRBJ2-1	TRBV11-3	-	CASSLDSGGAGSEQFF	TGTGCCAGCAGCTTAGATTCAGGGGGCGCCGGGAGTGAGCAGTTCTTC
TRBD2	TRBJ2-3	TRBV11-2	-	CASSPYRGEAGGTDTQYF	TGTGCCAGCAGTCCCTATAGGGGAGAGGCGGGGGGTACAGATACGCAGTATTTT
TRBD2	TRBJ2-3	TRBV7-9	-	CASSPKTSGGVTDTQYF	TGTGCCAGCAGCCCAAAGACTAGCGGGGGAGTCACAGATACGCAGTATTTT
-	TRBJ2-6	TRBV10-3	-	CAIGTYLTPGANVLTF	TGTGCCATCGGGACATATCTGACGCCTGGGGCCAACGTCCTGACTTTC
-	TRBJ1-6	TRBV25-1	many	CASSESGTGNSPLHF	TGTGCCAGCAGTGAAAGCGGGACCGGAAATTCACCCCTCCACTTT
-	TRBJ1-1	TRBV6-1	-	CASSETPENTEAFF	TGTGCCAGCAGTGAGACACCTGAGAACACTGAAGCTTTCTTT
-	TRBJ2-2	TRBV5-1	-	CASSLSGTGELFF	TGCGCCAGCAGCTTGTCGGGGACCGGGGAGCTGTTTTTT
TRBD1	TRBJ1-2	TRBV4-2	-	CASSRTGTAYYTF	TGTGCCAGCAGCCGAACCGGGACAGCCTACTACACCTTC
TRBD2	TRBJ2-3	TRBV5-4	-	CASSFSGGASDTQYF	TGTGCCAGCAGCTTTAGCGGGGGGGCCTCAGATACGCAGTATTTT
TRBD2	TRBJ2-7	TRBV5-1	-	CASSFWTSGASSYEQYF	TGCGCCAGCAGCTTCTGGACTAGCGGGGCCAGCTCCTACGAGCAGTACTTC
TRBD2	TRBJ2-7	TRBV11-2	-	CASSFGLGGYEQYF	TGTGCCAGCAGCTTCGGACTAGGCGGCTACGAGCAGTACTTC
TRBD2	TRBJ2-7	TRBV19	-	CASSIQIGRGQYF	TGTGCCAGTAGTATCCAGATCGGGAGGGGACAGTACTTC
-	TRBJ2-1	TRBV5-1	-	CASSWGDSSNEQFF	TGCGCCAGCAGCTGGGGAGACTCGTCCAATGAGCAGTTCTTC
-	TRBJ1-6	TRBV5-6	many	CASSLTDSIPATSPLHF	TGTGCCAGCAGCTTGACGGACAGTATACCAGCTACTTCACCCCTCCACTTT
-	TRBJ1-4	TRBV4-1	-	CASSQELLGGEKLFF	TGCGCCAGCAGCCAAGAACTTCTGGGGGGTGAAAAACTGTTTTTT
TRBD1	TRBJ2-5	TRBV19	-	CASSLWTGSHQETQYF	TGTGCCAGTAGTCTATGGACAGGGAGCCACCAAGAGACCCAGTACTTC